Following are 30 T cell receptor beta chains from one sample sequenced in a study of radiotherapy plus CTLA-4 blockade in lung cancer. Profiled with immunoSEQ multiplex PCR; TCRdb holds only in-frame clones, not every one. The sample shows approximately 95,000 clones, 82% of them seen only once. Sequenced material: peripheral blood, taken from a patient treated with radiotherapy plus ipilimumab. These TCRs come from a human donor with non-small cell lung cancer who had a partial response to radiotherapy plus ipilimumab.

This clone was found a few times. CDR3 sequence reads: CASRVLGQGKGEQFF. DNA for the CDR3: TGCGCCAGCAGAGTTTTGGGACAGGGTAAGGGTGAGCAGTTCTTC. The chain joins TRBV10-2 to TRBJ2-1; TRBD1 aligns across 9 bases. CDR1 WSHSY and CDR2 SAAADI come from the germline V gene. The CDR3 runs 15 residues. The V and J ends lost 6 bases and 9 bases, in that order; junction bases with no gene match: 12.

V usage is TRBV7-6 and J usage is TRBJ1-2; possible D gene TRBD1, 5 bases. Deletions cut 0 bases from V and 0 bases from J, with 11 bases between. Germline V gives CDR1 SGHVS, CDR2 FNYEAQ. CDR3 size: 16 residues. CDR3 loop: CASSLASGGANYGYTF. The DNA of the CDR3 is TGTGCCAGCAGCTTAGCGAGCGGGGGGGCTAACTATGGCTACACCTTC.

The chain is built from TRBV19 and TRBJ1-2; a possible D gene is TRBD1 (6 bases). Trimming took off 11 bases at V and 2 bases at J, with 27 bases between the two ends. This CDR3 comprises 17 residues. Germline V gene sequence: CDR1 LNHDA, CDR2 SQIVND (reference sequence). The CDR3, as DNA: TGTGCCTCCTCCTGGGGGGCCTGGGAGGGATCGAACTATGGCTACACCTTC. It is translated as CASSWGAWEGSNYGYTF.

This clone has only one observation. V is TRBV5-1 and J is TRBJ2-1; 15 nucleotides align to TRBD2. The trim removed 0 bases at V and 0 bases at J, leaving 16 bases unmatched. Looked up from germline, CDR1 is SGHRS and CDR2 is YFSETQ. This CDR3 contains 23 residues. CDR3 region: CASSLEGLAGGRKNPSSYNEQFF. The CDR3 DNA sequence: TGCGCCAGCAGCTTGGAAGGACTAGCGGGAGGGCGCAAAAATCCAAGCTCCTACAATGAGCAGTTCTTC.

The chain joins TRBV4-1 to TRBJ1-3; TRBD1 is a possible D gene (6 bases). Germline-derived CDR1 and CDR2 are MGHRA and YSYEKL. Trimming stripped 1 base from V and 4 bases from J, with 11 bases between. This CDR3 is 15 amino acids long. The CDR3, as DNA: TGCGCCAGCAGCCAAGCGAACAGGGCCGGAAACACCATATATTTT. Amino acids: CASSQANRAGNTIYF.

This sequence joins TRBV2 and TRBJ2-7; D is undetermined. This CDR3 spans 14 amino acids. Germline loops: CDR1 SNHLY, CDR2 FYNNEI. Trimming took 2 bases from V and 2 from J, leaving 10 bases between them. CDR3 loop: CASSEQAATYEQYF. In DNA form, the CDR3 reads TGTGCCAGCAGTGAACAGGCCGCTACCTACGAGCAGTACTTC. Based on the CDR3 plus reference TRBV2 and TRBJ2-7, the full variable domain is EPEVTQTPSHQVTQMGQEVILRCVPISNHLYFYWYRQILGQKVEFLVSFYNNEISEKSEIFDDQFSVERPDGSNFTLKIRSTKLEDSAMYFCASSEQAATYEQYFGPGTRLTVT.

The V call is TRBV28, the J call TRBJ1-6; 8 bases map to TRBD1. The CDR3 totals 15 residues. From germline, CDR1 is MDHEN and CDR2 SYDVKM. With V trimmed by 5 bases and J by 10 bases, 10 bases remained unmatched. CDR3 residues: CASSPRQGQRSPLHF. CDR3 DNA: TGTGCCAGCAGTCCCCGACAGGGGCAGAGGTCACCCCTCCACTTT.

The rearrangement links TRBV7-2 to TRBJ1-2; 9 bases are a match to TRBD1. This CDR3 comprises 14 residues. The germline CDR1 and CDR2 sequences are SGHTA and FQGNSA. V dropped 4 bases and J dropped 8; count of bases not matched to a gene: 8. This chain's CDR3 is CASSSGQGLWGYTF. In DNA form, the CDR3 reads TGTGCCAGCAGCTCAGGACAGGGGCTGTGGGGCTACACCTTC. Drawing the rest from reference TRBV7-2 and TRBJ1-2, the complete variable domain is GAGVSQSPSNKVTEKGKDVELRCDPISGHTALYWYRQSLGQGLEFLIYFQGNSAPDKSGLPSDRFSAERTGGSVSTLTIQRTQQEDSAVYLCASSSGQGLWGYTFGSGTRLTVV.

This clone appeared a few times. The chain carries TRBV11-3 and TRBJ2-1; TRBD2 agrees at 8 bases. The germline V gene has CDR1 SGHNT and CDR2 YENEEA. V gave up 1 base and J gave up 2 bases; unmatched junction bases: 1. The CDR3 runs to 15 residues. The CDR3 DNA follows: TGTGCCAGCAGCTTAGCGGGAGGGACCTACAATGAGCAGTTCTTC. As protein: CASSLAGGTYNEQFF. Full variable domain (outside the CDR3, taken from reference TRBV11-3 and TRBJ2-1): EAGVVQSPRYKIIEKKQPVAFWCNPISGHNTLYWYLQNLGQGPELLIRYENEEAVDDSQLPKDRFSAERLKGVDSTLKIQPAELGDSAVYLCASSLAGGTYNEQFFGPGTRLTVL.

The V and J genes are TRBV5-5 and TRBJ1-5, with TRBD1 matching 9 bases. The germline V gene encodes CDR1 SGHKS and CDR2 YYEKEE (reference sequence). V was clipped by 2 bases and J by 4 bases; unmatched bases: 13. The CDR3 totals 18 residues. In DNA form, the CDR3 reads TGTGCCAGCAGCTTCTGGCCTGGGACAGGGAAGGGGAATCAGCCCCAGCATTTT. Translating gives CASSFWPGTGKGNQPQHF.

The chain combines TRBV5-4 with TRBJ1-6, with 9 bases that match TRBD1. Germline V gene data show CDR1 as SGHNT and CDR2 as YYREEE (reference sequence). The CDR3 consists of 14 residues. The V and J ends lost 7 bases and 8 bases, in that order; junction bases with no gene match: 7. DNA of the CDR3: TGTGCCAGCCATGAGACAGGGGGTTATTCACCCCTCCACTTT. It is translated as CASHETGGYSPLHF.

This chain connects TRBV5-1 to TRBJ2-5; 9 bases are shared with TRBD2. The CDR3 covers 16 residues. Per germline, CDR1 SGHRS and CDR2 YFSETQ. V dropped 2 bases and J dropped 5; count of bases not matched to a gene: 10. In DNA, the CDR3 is TGCGCCAGCAGCTTTTTTAGCGGGAGTACTGGGGAGACCCAGTACTTC. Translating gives CASSFFSGSTGETQYF.

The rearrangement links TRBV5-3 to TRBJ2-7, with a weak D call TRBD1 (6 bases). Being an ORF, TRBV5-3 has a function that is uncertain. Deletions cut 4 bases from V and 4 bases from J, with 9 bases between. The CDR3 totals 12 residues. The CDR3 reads CARSQDSYEQYF. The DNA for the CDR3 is TGTGCCAGAAGCCAGGACAGTTACGAGCAGTACTTC.

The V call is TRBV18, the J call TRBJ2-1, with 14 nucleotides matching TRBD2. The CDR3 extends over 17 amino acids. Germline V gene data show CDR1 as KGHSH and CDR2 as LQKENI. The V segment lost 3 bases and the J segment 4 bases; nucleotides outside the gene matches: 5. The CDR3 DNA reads TGTGCCAGCTCACCTAGGACTAGCGGGAGGACTTACAATGAGCAGTTCTTC. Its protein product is CASSPRTSGRTYNEQFF.

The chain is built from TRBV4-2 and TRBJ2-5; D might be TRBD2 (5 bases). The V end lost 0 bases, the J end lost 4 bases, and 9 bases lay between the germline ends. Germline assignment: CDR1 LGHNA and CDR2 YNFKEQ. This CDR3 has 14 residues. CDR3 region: CASSQDVSGETQYF. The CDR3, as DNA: TGTGCCAGCAGCCAAGATGTAAGCGGAGAGACCCAGTACTTC.

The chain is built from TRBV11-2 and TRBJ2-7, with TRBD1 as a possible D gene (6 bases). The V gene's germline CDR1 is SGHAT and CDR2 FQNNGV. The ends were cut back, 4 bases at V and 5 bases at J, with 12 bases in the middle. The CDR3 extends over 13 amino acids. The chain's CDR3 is CASSWDQGNEQYF. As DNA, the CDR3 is TGTGCCAGCAGCTGGGACCAGGGGAACGAGCAGTACTTC.

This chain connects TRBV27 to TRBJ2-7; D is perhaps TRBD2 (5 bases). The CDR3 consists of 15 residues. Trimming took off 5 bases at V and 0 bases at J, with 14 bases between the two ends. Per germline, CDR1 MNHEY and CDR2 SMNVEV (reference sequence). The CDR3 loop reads CASSPRTGASYEQYF. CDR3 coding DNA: TGTGCCAGCAGTCCTCGGACTGGAGCCTCCTACGAGCAGTACTTC.

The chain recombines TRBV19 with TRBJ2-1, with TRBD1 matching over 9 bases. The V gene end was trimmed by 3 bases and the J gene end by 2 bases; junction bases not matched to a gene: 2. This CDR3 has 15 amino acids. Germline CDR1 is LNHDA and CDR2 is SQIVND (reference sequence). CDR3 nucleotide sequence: TGTGCCAGTAGTATTGGGACAGGGCCCTACAATGAGCAGTTCTTC. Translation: CASSIGTGPYNEQFF. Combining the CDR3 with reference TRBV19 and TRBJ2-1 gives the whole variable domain DGGITQSPKYLFRKEGQNVTLSCEQNLNHDAMYWYRQDPGQGLRLIYYSQIVNDFQKGDIAEGYSVSREKKESFPLTVTSAQKNPTAFYLCASSIGTGPYNEQFFGPGTRLTVL.

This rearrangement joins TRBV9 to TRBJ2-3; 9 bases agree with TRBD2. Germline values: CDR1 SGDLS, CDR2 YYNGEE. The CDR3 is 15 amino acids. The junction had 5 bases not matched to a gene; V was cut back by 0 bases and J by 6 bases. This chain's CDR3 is CASSVGPSGADTQYF. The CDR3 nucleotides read TGTGCCAGCAGCGTAGGGCCTAGCGGGGCCGATACGCAGTATTTT.

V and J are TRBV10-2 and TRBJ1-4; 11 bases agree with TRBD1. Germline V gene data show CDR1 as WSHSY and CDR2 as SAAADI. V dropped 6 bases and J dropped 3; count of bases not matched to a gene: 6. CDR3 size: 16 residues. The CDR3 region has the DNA TGCGCCAGCAGAACGGGGACAGGGGGTGCTAATGAAAAACTGTTTTTT. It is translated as CASRTGTGGANEKLFF.

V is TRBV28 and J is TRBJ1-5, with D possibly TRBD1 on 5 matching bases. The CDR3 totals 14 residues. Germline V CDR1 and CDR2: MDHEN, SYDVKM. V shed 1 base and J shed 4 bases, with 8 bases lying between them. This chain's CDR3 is CASSLLGGNQPQHF. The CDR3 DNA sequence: TGTGCCAGCAGTTTATTGGGGGGGAATCAGCCCCAGCATTTT.

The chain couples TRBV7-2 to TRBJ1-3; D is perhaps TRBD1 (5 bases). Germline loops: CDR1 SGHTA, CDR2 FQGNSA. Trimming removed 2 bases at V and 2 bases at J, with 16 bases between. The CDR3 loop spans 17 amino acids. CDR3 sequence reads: CASSLLPGGNPGNTIYF. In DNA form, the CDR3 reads TGTGCCAGCAGCTTACTCCCGGGGGGGAACCCTGGAAACACCATATATTTT.

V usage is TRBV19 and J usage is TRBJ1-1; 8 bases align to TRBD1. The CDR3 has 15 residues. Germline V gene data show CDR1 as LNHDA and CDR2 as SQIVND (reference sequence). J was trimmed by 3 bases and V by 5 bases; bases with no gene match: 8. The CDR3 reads CASSPSTGVYTEAFF. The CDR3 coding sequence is TGTGCCAGTAGTCCCTCGACAGGGGTGTACACTGAAGCTTTCTTT.

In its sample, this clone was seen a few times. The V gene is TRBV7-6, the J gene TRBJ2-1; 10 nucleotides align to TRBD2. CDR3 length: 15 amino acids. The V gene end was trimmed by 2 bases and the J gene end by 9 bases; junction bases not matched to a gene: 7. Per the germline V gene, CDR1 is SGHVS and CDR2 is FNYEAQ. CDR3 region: CASSLWASGSGEQFF. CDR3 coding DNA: TGTGCCAGCAGCTTATGGGCTAGCGGGAGCGGTGAGCAGTTCTTC.

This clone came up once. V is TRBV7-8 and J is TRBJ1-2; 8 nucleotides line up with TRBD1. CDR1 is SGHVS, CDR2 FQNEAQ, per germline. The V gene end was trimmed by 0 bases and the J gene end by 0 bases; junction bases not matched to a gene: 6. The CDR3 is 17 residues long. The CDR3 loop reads CASSLATGGSPNYGYTF. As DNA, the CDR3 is TGTGCCAGCAGCTTAGCTACAGGGGGTTCCCCTAACTATGGCTACACCTTC.

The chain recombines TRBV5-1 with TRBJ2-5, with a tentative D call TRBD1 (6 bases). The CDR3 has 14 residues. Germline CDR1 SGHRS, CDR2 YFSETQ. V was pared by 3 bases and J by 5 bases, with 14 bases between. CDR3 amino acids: CASSSGHLGETQYF. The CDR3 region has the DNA TGCGCCAGCAGCTCGGGACACCTCGGGGAGACCCAGTACTTC.

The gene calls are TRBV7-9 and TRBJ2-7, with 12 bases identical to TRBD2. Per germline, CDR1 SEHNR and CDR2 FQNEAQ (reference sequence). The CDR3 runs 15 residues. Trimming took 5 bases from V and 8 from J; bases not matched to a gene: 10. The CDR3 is CASSRDETSGSKQYF. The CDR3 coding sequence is TGTGCCAGCAGCCGAGATGAGACTAGCGGGAGTAAGCAGTACTTC.

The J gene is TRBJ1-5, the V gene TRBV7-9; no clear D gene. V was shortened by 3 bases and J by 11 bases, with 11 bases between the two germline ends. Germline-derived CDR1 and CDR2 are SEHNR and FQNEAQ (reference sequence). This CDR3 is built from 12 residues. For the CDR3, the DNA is TGTGCCAGCAGCTTCGTCGGACTGTCCCAGCATTTT. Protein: CASSFVGLSQHF.

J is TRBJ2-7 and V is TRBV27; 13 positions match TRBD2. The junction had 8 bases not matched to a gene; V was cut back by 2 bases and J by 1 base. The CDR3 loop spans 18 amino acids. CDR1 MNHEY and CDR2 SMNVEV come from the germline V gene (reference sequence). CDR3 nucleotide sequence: TGTGCCAGCAGTTTAGGGGGTCCGGGACTAGCGGGATCCTACGAGCAGTACTTC. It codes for CASSLGGPGLAGSYEQYF.

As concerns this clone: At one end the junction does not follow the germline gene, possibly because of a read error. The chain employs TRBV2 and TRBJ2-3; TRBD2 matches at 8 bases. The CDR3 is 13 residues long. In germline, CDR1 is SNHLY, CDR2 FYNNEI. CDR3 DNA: TGTGCCAGCAGTGGGGAGGCGGGGGGCGCATACCCTTTT. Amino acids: CASSGEAGGAYPF.